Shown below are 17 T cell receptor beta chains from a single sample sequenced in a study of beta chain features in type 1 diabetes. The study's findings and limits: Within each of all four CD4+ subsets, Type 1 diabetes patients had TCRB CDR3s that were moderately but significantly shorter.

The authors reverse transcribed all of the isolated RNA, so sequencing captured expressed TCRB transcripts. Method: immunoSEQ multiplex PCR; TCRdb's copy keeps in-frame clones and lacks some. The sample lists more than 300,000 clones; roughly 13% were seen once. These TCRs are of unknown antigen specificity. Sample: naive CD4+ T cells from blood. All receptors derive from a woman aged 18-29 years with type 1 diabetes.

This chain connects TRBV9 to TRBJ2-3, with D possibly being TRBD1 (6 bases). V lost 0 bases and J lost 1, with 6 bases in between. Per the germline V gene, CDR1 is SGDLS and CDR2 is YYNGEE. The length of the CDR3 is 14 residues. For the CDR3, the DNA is TGTGCCAGCAGCGTAGGGACAGGCACAGATACGCAGTATTTT. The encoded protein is CASSVGTGTDTQYF.

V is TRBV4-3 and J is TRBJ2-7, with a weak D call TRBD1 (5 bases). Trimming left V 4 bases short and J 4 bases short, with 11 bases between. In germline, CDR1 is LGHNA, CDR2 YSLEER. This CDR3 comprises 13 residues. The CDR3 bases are TGCGCCAGCAGCCGACAGACGACTTACGAGCAGTACTTC. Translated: CASSRQTTYEQYF.

DNA of the CDR3: TGTGCCAGCAGTTACCAGGGATACGAGCAGTACTTC. It encodes CASSYQGYEQYF. The chain uses TRBV27 and TRBJ2-7, with D perhaps TRBD1 (5 bases). Per the germline V gene, CDR1 is MNHEY and CDR2 is SMNVEV (reference sequence). Trimming cost V 4 bases and J 4 bases, with 8 bases left between them. The CDR3 spans 12 residues.

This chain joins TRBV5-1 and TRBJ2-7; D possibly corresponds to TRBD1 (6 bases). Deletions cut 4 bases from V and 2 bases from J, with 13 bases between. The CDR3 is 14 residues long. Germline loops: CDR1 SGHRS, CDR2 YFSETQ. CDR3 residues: CASSPWDTTYEQYF. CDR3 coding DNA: TGCGCCAGCAGCCCTTGGGACACCACCTACGAGCAGTACTTC.

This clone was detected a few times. CDR3 sequence (DNA): TGCGCCAGCAGCGACGGGAGTTTGAACACTGAAGCTTTCTTT. Protein product: CASSDGSLNTEAFF. The V and J genes are TRBV5-1 and TRBJ1-1; D call uncertain. Germline V gene data show CDR1 as SGHRS and CDR2 as YFSETQ. The CDR3 has 14 residues. The ends were cut back, 4 bases at V and 0 bases at J, with 10 bases in the middle.

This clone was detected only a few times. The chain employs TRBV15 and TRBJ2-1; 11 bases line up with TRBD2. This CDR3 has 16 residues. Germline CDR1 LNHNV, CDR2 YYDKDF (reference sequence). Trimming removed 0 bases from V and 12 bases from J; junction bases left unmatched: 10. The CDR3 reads CATSRELAGAGVGQFF. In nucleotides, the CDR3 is TGTGCCACCAGCAGAGAACTAGCGGGGGCCGGCGTGGGGCAGTTCTTC.

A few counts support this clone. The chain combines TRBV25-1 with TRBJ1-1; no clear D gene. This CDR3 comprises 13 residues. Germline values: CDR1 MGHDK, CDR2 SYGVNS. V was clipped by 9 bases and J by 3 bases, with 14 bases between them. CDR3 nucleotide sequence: TGTGCCAGTGAGGGTGGCTGGGACACTGAAGCTTTCTTT. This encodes CASEGGWDTEAFF.

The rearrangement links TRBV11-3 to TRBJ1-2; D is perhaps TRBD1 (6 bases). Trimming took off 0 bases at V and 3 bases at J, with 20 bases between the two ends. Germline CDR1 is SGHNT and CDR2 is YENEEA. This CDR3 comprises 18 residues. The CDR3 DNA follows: TGTGCCAGCAGCTTAGATGGGCGACCCACAGGGTCTGACTATGGCTACACCTTC. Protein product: CASSLDGRPTGSDYGYTF.

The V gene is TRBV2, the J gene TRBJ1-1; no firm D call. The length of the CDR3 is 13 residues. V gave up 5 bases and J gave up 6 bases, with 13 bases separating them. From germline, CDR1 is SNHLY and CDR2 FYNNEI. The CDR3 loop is CASSPGWYAEAFF. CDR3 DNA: TGTGCCAGCAGTCCCGGGTGGTACGCTGAAGCTTTCTTT.

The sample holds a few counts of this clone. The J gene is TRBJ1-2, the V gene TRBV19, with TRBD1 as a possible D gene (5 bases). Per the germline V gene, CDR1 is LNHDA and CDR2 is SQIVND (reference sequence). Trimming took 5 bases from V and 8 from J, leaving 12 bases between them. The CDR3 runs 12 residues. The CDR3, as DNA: TGTGCCAGTAGTCTACAGGCTGGCGGCTACACCTTC. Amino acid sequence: CASSLQAGGYTF.

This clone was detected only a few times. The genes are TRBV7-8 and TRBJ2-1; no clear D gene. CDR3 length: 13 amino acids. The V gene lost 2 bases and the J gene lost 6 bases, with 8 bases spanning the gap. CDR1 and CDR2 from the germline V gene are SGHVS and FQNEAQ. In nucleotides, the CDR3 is TGTGCCAGCAGCTTAACAGAGCTCAATGAGCAGTTCTTC. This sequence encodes CASSLTELNEQFF.

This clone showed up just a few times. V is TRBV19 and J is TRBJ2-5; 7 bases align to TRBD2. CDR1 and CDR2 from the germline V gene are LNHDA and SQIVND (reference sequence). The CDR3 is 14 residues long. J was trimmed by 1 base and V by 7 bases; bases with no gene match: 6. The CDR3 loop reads CASKERGTQETQYF. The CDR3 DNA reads TGTGCCAGTAAGGAGCGGGGAACCCAAGAGACCCAGTACTTC.

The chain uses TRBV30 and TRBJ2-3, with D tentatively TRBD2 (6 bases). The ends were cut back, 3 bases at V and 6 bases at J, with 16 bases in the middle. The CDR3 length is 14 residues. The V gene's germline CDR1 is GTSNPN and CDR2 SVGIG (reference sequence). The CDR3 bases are TGTGCCTGGAGCCTGGCGGGGTCGGACGATACGCAGTATTTT. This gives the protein CAWSLAGSDDTQYF. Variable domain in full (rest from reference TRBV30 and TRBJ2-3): SQTIHQWPATLVQPVGSPLSLECTVEGTSNPNLYWYRQAAGRGLQLLFYSVGIGQISSEVPQNLSASRPQDRQFILSSKKLLLSDSGFYLCAWSLAGSDDTQYFGPGTRLTVL.

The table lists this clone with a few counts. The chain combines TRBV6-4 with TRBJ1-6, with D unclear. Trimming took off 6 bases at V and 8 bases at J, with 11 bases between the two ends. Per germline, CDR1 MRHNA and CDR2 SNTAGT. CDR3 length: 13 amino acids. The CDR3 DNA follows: TGTGCCAGCAGCCTCGTCGGGGATTCACCCCTCCACTTT. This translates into CASSLVGDSPLHF.

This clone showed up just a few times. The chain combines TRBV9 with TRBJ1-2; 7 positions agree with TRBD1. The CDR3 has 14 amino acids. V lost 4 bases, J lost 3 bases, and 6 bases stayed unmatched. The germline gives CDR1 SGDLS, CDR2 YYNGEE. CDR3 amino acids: CASSLDRVDYGYTF. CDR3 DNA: TGTGCCAGCAGCCTCGACAGGGTCGACTATGGCTACACCTTC.

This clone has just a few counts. CDR3 DNA: TGCGCCAGCAGCGAGATGGACGGGAGGGCCTCAGATACGCAGTATTTT. Encoded protein: CASSEMDGRASDTQYF. The chain recombines TRBV5-1 with TRBJ2-3; 8 bases are a match to TRBD2. The junction had 11 bases not matched to a gene; V was cut back by 4 bases and J by 4 bases. This CDR3 has 16 residues. Germline loops: CDR1 SGHRS, CDR2 YFSETQ.

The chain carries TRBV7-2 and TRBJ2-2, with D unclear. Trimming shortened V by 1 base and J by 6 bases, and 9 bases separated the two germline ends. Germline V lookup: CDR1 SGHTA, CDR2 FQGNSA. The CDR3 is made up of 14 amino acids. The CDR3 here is CASSLDRISGELFF. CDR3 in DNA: TGTGCCAGCAGCTTAGACAGAATCTCCGGGGAGCTGTTTTTT.